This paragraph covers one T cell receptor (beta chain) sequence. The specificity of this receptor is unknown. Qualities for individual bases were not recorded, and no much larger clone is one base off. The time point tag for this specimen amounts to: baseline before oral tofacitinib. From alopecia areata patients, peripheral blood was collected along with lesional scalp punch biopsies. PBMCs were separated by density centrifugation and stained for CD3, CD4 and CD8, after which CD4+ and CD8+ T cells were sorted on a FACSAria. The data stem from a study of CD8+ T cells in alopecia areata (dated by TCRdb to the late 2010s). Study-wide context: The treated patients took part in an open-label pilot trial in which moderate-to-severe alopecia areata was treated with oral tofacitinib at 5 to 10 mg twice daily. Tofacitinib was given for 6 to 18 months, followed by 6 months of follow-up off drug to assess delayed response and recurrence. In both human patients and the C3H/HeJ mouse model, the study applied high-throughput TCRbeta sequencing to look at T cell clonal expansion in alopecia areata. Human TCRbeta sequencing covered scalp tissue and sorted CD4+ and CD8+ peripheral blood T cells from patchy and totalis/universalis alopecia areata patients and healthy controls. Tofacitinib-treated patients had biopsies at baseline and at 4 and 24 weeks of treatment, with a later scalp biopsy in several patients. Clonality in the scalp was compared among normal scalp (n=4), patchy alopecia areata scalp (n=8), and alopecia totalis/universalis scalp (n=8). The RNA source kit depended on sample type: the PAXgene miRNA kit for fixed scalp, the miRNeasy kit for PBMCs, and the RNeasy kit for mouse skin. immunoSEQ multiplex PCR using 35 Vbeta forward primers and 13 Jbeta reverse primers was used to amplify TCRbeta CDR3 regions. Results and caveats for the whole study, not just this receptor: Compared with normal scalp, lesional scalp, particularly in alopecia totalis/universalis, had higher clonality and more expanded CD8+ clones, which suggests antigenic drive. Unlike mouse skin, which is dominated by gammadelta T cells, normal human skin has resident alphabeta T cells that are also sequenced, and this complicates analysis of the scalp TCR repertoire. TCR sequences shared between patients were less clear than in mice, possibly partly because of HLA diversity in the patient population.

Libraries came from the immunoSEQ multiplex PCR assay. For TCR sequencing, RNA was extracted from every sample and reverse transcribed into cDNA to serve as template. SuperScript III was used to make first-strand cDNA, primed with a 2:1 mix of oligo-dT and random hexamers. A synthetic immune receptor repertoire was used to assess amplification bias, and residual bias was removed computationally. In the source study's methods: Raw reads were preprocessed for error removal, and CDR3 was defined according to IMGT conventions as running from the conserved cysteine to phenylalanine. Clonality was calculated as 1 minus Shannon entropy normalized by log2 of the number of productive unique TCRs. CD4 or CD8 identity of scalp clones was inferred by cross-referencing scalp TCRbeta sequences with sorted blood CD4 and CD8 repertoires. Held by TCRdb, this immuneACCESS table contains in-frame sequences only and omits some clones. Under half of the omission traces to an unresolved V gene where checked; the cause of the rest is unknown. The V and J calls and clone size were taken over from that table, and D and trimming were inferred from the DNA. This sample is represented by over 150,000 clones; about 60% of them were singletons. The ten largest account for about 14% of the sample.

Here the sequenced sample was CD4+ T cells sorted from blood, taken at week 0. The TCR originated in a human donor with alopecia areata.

CDR3 reads: CASSQDLTDYGYTF. The DNA sequence is as follows: TGTGCCAGCAGCCAAGATTTGACAGACTATGGCTACACCTTC. This sequence uses TRBV4-2 and TRBJ1-2; possibly the D gene is TRBD1, per 5 matching bases. From a lookup of the germline V gene, CDR1 and CDR2 are LGHNA and YNFKEQ. Between the V and J ends, shortened by 0 bases and 3 bases respectively, the junction contains 8 bases. The CDR3 holds 14 amino acids from the cysteine to the phenylalanine. The CDR3 DNA has 42 bases and is translated from base 1.